This TCR beta chain was sequenced in a study of blood T cell repertoires in COVID-19. In the source study's methods: It was from reference gene primer amplification that nucleated cell counts were estimated. Assay: immunoSEQ multiplex PCR; the TCRdb copy retains only in-frame clones and omits some. V and J calls and clone size are as listed in that table; D and trimming were resolved from the DNA. The table lists under 250,000 clones, roughly 86% of them singletons. The CDR3 is 14 amino acids. V was shortened by 2 bases and J by 1 base, with 9 bases between the two germline ends. The germline V gene encodes CDR1 SGHKS and CDR2 YYEKEE (reference sequence).

This TCR came from a man older than 75 with acute or convalescent COVID-19. The specimen was peripheral blood. This chain links TRBV5-5 with TRBJ1-1; D is ambiguous. In nucleotides, the CDR3 is TGTGCCAGCAGCTTTGCCAGCGGGAACACTGAAGCTTTCTTT. Amino acid sequence: CASSFASGNTEAFF.